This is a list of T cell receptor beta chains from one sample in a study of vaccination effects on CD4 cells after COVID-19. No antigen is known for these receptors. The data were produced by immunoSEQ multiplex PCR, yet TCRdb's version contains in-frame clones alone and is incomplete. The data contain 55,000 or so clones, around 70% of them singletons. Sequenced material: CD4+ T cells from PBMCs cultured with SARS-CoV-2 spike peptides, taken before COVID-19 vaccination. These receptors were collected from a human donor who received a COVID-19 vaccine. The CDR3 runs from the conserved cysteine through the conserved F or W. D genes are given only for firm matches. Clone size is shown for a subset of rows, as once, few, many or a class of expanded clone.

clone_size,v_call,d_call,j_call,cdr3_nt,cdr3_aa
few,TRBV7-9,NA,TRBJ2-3,TGTGCCAGCAGCCCGCCTGGGTCCGAGGGGCTAGGTACGCAGTATTTT,CASSPPGSEGLGTQYF
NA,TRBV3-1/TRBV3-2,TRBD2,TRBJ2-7,TGTGCCAGCAGCCAAGGCCCGGGGGGGTACGAGCAGTACTTC,CASSQGPGGYEQYF
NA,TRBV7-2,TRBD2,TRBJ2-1,TGTGCCAGCAGCTTAGTCGGGGTTCTAGCGGGATACAATGAGCAGTTCTTC,CASSLVGVLAGYNEQFF
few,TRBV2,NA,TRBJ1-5,TGTGCCAGCAGTGAAGCGCGGGTTCCCAATCAGCCCCAGCATTTT,CASSEARVPNQPQHF
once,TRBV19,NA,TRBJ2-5,TGTGCCAGTTGCCTAGGGGGGCGGCAAGAGACCCAGTACTTC,CASCLGGRQETQYF
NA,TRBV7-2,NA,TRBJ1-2,TGTGCCAGCAGCCGTGGGGGGGCGGGCTATGGCTACACCTTC,CASSRGGAGYGYTF
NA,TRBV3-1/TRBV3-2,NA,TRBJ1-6,TGTGCCAGCAGCCAGAGTTCCCAGGGGTATAATTCACCCCTCCACTTT,CASSQSSQGYNSPLHF
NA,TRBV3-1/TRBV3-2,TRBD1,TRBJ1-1,TGTGCCAGCAGCCAGGAGACAGGGGGCACTGAAGCTTTCTTT,CASSQETGGTEAFF
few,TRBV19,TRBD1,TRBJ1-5,TGTGCCAGCCAAAGGACAGGGGCCAATCAGCCCCAGCATTTT,CASQRTGANQPQHF
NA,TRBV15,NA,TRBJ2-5,TGTGCCACCAGCAGAGATGAAAGGTCCGGCCAAGAGACCCAGTACTTC,CATSRDERSGQETQYF
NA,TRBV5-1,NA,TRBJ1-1,TGCGCCAGCAGCTTGGGGGGTGGGGGCACTGAAGCTTTCTTT,CASSLGGGGTEAFF
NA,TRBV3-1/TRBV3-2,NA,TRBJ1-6,TGTGCCAGCAGCCTACGACAGCTCTATAATTCACCCCTCCACTTT,CASSLRQLYNSPLHF
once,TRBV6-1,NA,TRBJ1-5,TGTGCCAGCAGTGAATTAGACAGCAATCAGCCCCAGCATTTT,CASSELDSNQPQHF
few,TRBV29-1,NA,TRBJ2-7,TGCAGCGTTGTTTTGGTCTCCTACGAGCAGTACTTC,CSVVLVSYEQYF
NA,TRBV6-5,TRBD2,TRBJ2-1,TGTGCCAGTTTCCCCCTTAGCGGGACCAATGAGCAGTTCTTC,CASFPLSGTNEQFF
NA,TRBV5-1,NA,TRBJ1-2,TGCGCCAGCAGCTTGAGGAACTATGGCTACACCTTC,CASSLRNYGYTF
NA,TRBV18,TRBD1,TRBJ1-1,TGTGCCAGCTCACTTCGACAGGGCAAGACTGAAGCTTTCTTT,CASSLRQGKTEAFF
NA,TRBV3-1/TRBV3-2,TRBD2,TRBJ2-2,TGTGCCAGCAGGGACCTGATAGCGGGGAAGAACACCGGGGAGCTGTTTTTT,CASRDLIAGKNTGELFF
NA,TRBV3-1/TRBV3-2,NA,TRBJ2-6,TGTGCCAGCAGCCGGGCCACAGACGCCTCTGGGGCCAACGTCCTGACTTTC,CASSRATDASGANVLTF
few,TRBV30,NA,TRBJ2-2,TGTGCCTGGAGTGTGTCGACAGGCGACACCGGGGAGCTGTTTTTT,CAWSVSTGDTGELFF
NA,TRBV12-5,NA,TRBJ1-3,TGTGCTAGTGGTTTGAACCCCCGGGAACAGGTTTCTGGAAACACCATATATTTT,CASGLNPREQVSGNTIYF
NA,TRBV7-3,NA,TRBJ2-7,TGTGCCAGCAGCTCACAGGGCGGAGTCCACGAGCAGTACTTC,CASSSQGGVHEQYF
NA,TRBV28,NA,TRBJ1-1,TGTGCCAGCAGTTTAGTCTTTAGGTGGGGAAGTACTGAAGCTTTCTTT,CASSLVFRWGSTEAFF
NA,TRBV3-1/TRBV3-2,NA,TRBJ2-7,TGTGCCAGCAGCCAAGAAGGAAAAGGGGCCGAGCAGTACTTC,CASSQEGKGAEQYF
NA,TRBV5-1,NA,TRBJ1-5,TGCGCCAGCAGCTTGGGGGCGGGCCAGCCCCAGCATTTT,CASSLGAGQPQHF
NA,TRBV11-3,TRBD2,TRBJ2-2,TGTGCCAGCAGCCTCGGGGGGACCGGGGAGCTGTTTTTT,CASSLGGTGELFF
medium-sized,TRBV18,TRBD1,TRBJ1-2,TGTGCCAGCTCACCACAGGGGGCAGGGAACCTCTATGGCTACACCTTC,CASSPQGAGNLYGYTF
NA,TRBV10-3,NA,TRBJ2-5,TGTGCCATCAGTGAGGCGTCGGCCGGTCGAGGGGAGACCCAGTACTTC,CAISEASAGRGETQYF
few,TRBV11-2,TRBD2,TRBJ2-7,TGTGCCAGCAGCGTAGCGGGAGGGGGGTACGAGCAGTACTTC,CASSVAGGGYEQYF
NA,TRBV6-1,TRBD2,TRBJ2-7,TGTGCCAGCAGTTTCGTAGCGGGGGGCTCCTACGAGCAGTACTTC,CASSFVAGGSYEQYF
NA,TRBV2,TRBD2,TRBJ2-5,TGTGCCAGCAGAACTACTAGCGGGTCCCAAGAGACCCAGTACTTC,CASRTTSGSQETQYF
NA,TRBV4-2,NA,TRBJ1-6,TGTGCCAGCAGCCAACAGGTCACTTCACCCCTCCACTTT,CASSQQVTSPLHF
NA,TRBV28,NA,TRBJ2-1,TGTGCCAGCAAGAATCTTATCGGACAGGGGGAGACTAGCGGGATGTCCTACAATGAGCAGTTCTTC,CASKNLIGQGETSGMSYNEQFF
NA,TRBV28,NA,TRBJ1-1,TGTGCCAGCAGTTTATCTCTTGGGGCGGGGAACACTGAAGCTTTCTTT,CASSLSLGAGNTEAFF
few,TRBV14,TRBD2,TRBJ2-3,TGTGCCAGCAGCCAACAACTAGCGGCCACAGATACGCAGTATTTT,CASSQQLAATDTQYF
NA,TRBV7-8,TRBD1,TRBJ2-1,TGTGCCAGCAGCTTAGCGCGTGGGACAGGGGGCAGGGATGAGCAGTTCTTC,CASSLARGTGGRDEQFF
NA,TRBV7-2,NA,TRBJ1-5,TGTGCCAGCAGCCACCTTTTTGGGCAGGGCGACAATCAGCCCCAGCATTTT,CASSHLFGQGDNQPQHF
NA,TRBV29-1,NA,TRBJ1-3,TGCAGCGTTGAGGGGGCAGCGGGAAACACCATATATTTT,CSVEGAAGNTIYF
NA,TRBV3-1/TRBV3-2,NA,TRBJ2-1,TGTGCCAGCAGCCCAGGGGGTGGGGCGGGAGTTTACAATGAGCAGTTCTTC,CASSPGGGAGVYNEQFF